This T cell receptor beta chain was captured by sequencing in a study of breast tumors, draining lymph nodes, adjacent tissues. A single record per CDR3 protein comes from TCRdb applying MiXCR to the multiplex PCR reads. The sample records around 43,000 distinct CDR3 sequences, under 25% being singletons. Deletions cut 0 bases from V and 6 bases from J, with 10 bases between. CDR3 length: 14 amino acids. Germline values: CDR1 LGHDT, CDR2 YNNKEL (reference sequence). The receptor was isolated from a female donor with breast cancer. Some clones in this sample may be carry-over from other donors' samples. Sequencing was done on a sample of breast tumor tissue. J is TRBJ2-3 and V is TRBV3-1; TRBD2 might be the D (5 bases). The CDR3 region is CASSQDVSVDTQYF. CDR3 nucleotides: TGTGCCAGCAGCCAAGATGTTAGCGTTGATACGCAGTATTTT.